A selection of T cell receptor beta chains follows, all from one sample in a study of CD8 T cells in Susac syndrome. MiXCR, applied by TCRdb to the immunoSEQ multiplex PCR reads, yields one record per CDR3 protein. The sample lists 80,000 or so distinct CDR3 sequences, about 94% occurring once. The sample taken for sequencing was CD8+ T cells from PBMCs. These receptors all come from a human donor in good health. Each CDR3 is given without its conserved first and last residue.

v_call | cdr3_aa
TRBV12-3/TRBV12-4 | ASGSSGNWGQF
TRBV23-1 | ASSQYDPSGLDTQY
TRBV7-2 | ASSLNRGASETQY
TRBV4-3 | ASSQEMVRSYEQY
TRBV2 | ASPKGAARGYT
TRBV5-1 | ASSSRQGTTNEKLF
TRBV6-5 | ASSPGPSPKDTQY
TRBV6-2/TRBV6-3 | ASSYSTAYT
TRBV29-1 | SVEGGTHHNEQF
TRBV30 | AWSVLATTDTQY
TRBV9 | ASSVAAGGLDEQF
TRBV4-1 | ASSQSWVGNTIY
TRBV20-1 | SAIPFSGGRTQY
TRBV5-6 | ASSLEGNSEAF
TRBV6-6 | ASSYSWTPGHEQF
TRBV9 | ASSVVPNNEQF
TRBV3-1 | ASSLRQLYQETQY
TRBV27 | ASSLSSGQGRRYGYT
TRBV29-1 | SGDGTGEQETQY
TRBV15 | ATSSRTREDNSPLH
TRBV4-3 | ASSPTTGRGYEQY
TRBV29-1 | SVRSGLAVPGELF
TRBV7-8 | ASSRSTPSTDTQY
TRBV7-9 | ASSFGGTKDGTDTQY
TRBV28 | ASSFGQQSNYGYT
TRBV27 | ASRPNDRDSGNTIY
TRBV28 | ASSLRRGETQY
TRBV11-2 | ASSPNHYEQY
TRBV27 | ASSWGAPGNEQF
TRBV6-2/TRBV6-3 | ASSPPPLNEQF
TRBV11-2 | ASSSARGLENTEAF
TRBV12-3/TRBV12-4 | ASSLSSGRKYEQF
TRBV10-3 | AIAGDLGELF
TRBV9 | ASSVEAGGLDTQY
TRBV10-3 | AISEPGDLETQY
TRBV3-1 | ASSQPAGGPFNEQF
TRBV25-1 | ASSEIWGYQETQY
TRBV19 | ASEWGAGYGYT
TRBV19 | ASRGHRDKERIGNTEAF
TRBV29-1 | SVEDTSDGNEQF
TRBV20-1 | SAQGAGLYQETQY
TRBV7-9 | ASSLRAGHSVYGYT
TRBV7-2 | ASSLFPQGGTDTQY
TRBV7-9 | ASSSPRGGSYNEQF
TRBV18 | ASSPNGGPEAF
TRBV9 | ASSVATGNYGYT
TRBV28 | ASSSRTGAYQETQY
TRBV7-8 | ASSSLGTPGEKLF
TRBV20-1 | SASPGTGDDTGELF
TRBV27 | ASSSRMGNQPQH
TRBV7-9 | ASSGSLAGGLHNEQF
TRBV7-6 | ASSLALLDRTDTQY
TRBV7-9 | ASSLFGSREEKLF
TRBV15 | ATSREGRVGQPQH